One and the same sample provided the 6 T cell receptor beta chains below, sequenced in a study of T cells in Graves' hyperthyroidism and ophthalmopathy (dated by TCRdb to between 2018 and 2021). Receptors were amplified or captured by multiplex PCR. Sequencing was performed on an Illumina HiSeq 2000. TCR beta CDR3 regions were amplified from RNA transcripts. For the first round of RT-PCR on the TCR CDR3, the HTBI primer set was used together with the Qiagen OneStep RT-PCR kit. TCRdb redid the processing of the public reads, applying fastp at Q25 and MiXCR, and retained in-frame beta chains. Each CDR3 protein appears once, grouped with its most common genes and DNA. The sample table lists a few hundred thousand distinct CDR3 sequences, around 20% of them with a count of one. In total, the top ten clones hold less than 30% of the sample. Sequenced input: blood. The receptors shown here come from a man younger than 35 with Graves' hyperthyroidism.

There are many counts of this clonotype. The chain carries TRBV28 and TRBJ1-1; no reliable D call. Germline CDR1 is MDHEN and CDR2 is SYDVKM. The CDR3 has 14 residues. The ends were cut back, 2 bases at V and 5 bases at J, with 12 bases in the middle. CDR3 DNA: TGTGCCAGCAGTTTAGAAAGGGAGCTTACTGAAGCTTTCTTT. Amino acid sequence: CASSLERELTEAFF.

The V call is TRBV6-5, the J call TRBJ1-2, with D maybe TRBD1 (6 bases). The CDR3 totals 15 residues. Germline V gene sequence: CDR1 MNHEY, CDR2 SVGAGI. V was clipped by 0 bases and J by 3 bases, with 11 bases between them. CDR3 nucleotides: TGTGCCAGCAGTTACTCCACAGGGTACGACTATGGCTACACCTTC. The encoded protein is CASSYSTGYDYGYTF.

This clonotype came up many times. The chain links TRBV12-3 or TRBV12-4 to TRBJ2-5, with D tentatively TRBD1 (6 bases). CDR3 length: 16 amino acids. V lost 6 bases and J lost 5, with 22 bases in between. The chain's CDR3 is CASSTRDTPRVETQYF. The CDR3 nucleotides are TGTGCCAGCAGCACCCGGGACACTCCCCGCGTGGAGACCCAGTACTTC.

This clonotype was observed at least ten times. The chain uses TRBV3-1 and TRBJ1-2; no clear D gene. Per the germline V gene, CDR1 is LGHDT and CDR2 is YNNKEL (reference sequence). The CDR3 length is 13 residues. Trimming took 0 bases from V and 3 from J, leaving 5 bases between them. DNA for the CDR3: TGTGCCAGCAGCCAAGAGCAATACTATGGCTACACCTTC. Protein product: CASSQEQYYGYTF.

This clonotype was counted ten times or more. The chain carries TRBV30 and TRBJ2-7, with D tentatively TRBD1 (6 bases). The V gene's germline CDR1 is GTSNPN and CDR2 SVGIG (reference sequence). V was trimmed by 0 bases and J by 6 bases, leaving 9 bases between them. There are 12 residues in the CDR3. The CDR3 region is CAWSVIRGEQYF. The CDR3 DNA reads as TGTGCCTGGAGTGTCATCAGGGGCGAGCAGTACTTC.

The CDR3 region is CATEDGMNTEAFF. DNA for the CDR3: TGTGCCACGGAGGACGGTATGAACACTGAAGCTTTCTTT. The chain uses TRBV24-1 and TRBJ1-1; D ambiguous. This CDR3 spans 13 amino acids. CDR1 and CDR2 (germline): KGHDR, SFDVKD. Trimming cost V 10 bases and J 0 bases, with 11 bases left between them.